These 11 T cell receptor beta chains were all obtained from the same sample, sequenced in a study of blood T cell repertoires in COVID-19. The data were produced by immunoSEQ multiplex PCR, yet TCRdb's version contains in-frame clones alone and is incomplete. The sample gives 150,000 to 160,000 clones, less than 90% of which show up once; 2.4% is in the top ten. The sequencing input was peripheral blood. The receptor source for this set is a woman aged 70-85 years with acute or convalescent COVID-19.

The chain has TRBV7-9 and TRBJ1-6, with 7 nucleotides matching TRBD1. CDR1 and CDR2 from the germline V gene are SEHNR and FQNEAQ (reference sequence). This CDR3 is 15 amino acids long. With 2 bases clipped from V and 10 bases from J, the junction kept 8 bases outside the gene matches. The CDR3 loop reads CASSLTQAGGSPLHF. As DNA, the CDR3 is TGTGCCAGCAGCTTAACCCAGGCAGGGGGATCACCCCTCCACTTT.

The chain joins TRBV28 to TRBJ2-7; 11 bases fit TRBD1. The V gene's germline CDR1 is MDHEN and CDR2 SYDVKM. With 5 bases clipped from V and 3 bases from J, the junction kept 9 bases outside the gene matches. There are 16 residues in the CDR3. The CDR3 is CASSSSGQGGIYEQYV. The CDR3 bases are TGTGCCAGCAGTAGCTCGGGACAGGGGGGAATCTACGAGCAGTACGTC.

The chain couples TRBV5-5 to TRBJ1-5; tentative D call: TRBD1 (6 bases). V was clipped by 4 bases and J by 7 bases, with 12 bases between them. Germline V gene sequence: CDR1 SGHKS, CDR2 YYEKEE (reference sequence). The CDR3 consists of 13 residues. This chain's CDR3 is CASSLQGQQPQHF. CDR3 bases: TGTGCCAGCAGCCTACAGGGTCAGCAGCCCCAGCATTTT.

V usage is TRBV6-4 and J usage is TRBJ2-1; 7 bases map to TRBD1. The V gene end was trimmed by 6 bases and the J gene end by 7 bases; junction bases not matched to a gene: 12. The CDR3 covers 15 residues. Germline CDR1 is MRHNA and CDR2 is SNTAGT. The CDR3 reads CASSILGGAVNEQFF. CDR3 nucleotide sequence: TGTGCCAGCAGCATCCTAGGGGGCGCGGTTAATGAGCAGTTCTTC.

V is TRBV9 and J is TRBJ2-3, with 11 bases fitting TRBD2. The CDR3 covers 17 residues. The trim removed 4 bases at V and 10 bases at J, leaving 17 bases unmatched. Germline assignment: CDR1 SGDLS and CDR2 YYNGEE. The chain's CDR3 is CASSFGTSGFLMDAQYF. CDR3 sequence (DNA): TGTGCCAGCAGCTTTGGGACTAGCGGTTTTTTGATGGATGCGCAGTATTTT. The full variable domain, rest sourced from reference TRBV9 and TRBJ2-3, is DSGVTQTPKHLITATGQRVTLRCSPRSGDLSVYWYQQSLDQGLQFLIQYYNGEERAKGNILERFSAQQFPDLHSELNLSSLELGDSALYFCASSFGTSGFLMDAQYFGPGTRLTVL.

The V gene is TRBV6-6, the J gene TRBJ1-3; D is uncertain. This CDR3 contains 11 residues. V gave up 2 bases and J gave up 8 bases, with 4 bases separating them. Germline CDR1 is MNHNY and CDR2 is SVGAGI (reference sequence). The CDR3 coding sequence is TGTGCCAGCAGTTACGGAGACACCATATATTTT. Translated: CASSYGDTIYF.

This clone was recorded a few times. The chain couples TRBV7-9 to TRBJ1-4; the match to TRBD1 covers 7 bases. Germline V CDR1 and CDR2: SEHNR, FQNEAQ (reference sequence). V shed 5 bases and J 2 bases; nucleotides not matched to a gene: 5. The CDR3 consists of 15 residues. CDR3 region: CASSVQTGTNEKLFF. In DNA, the CDR3 is TGTGCCAGCAGCGTACAGACAGGGACTAATGAAAAACTGTTTTTT.

The chain links TRBV4-3 to TRBJ2-1, with TRBD1 identical over 10 bases. J was trimmed by 2 bases and V by 5 bases; bases with no gene match: 6. CDR1 and CDR2 (germline): LGHNA, YSLEER. This CDR3 has 16 amino acids. The DNA for the CDR3 is TGCGCCAGCAGCTTTTCGGACAGGGGGGCCTACAATGAGCAGTTCTTC. Translation: CASSFSDRGAYNEQFF.

V gene TRBV6-5 combines with J gene TRBJ2-2; a possible D gene is TRBD2 (6 bases). This CDR3 has 14 amino acids. The germline V gene has CDR1 MNHEY and CDR2 SVGAGI. The V end was cut by 6 bases, the J end by 2 bases, with 10 bases between. The CDR3 bases are TGTGCCAGCAGGCGGGACTCCAACACCGGGGAGCTGTTTTTT. It is translated as CASRRDSNTGELFF.

The V call is TRBV28, the J call TRBJ1-4; D unresolved. The CDR3 has 14 amino acids. The V and J ends lost 1 base and 0 bases respectively, with 3 bases between them. Germline CDR1 and CDR2: MDHEN and SYDVKM. In DNA, the CDR3 is TGTGCCAGCAGTTTATTCTCAACTAATGAAAAACTGTTTTTT. Its protein is CASSLFSTNEKLFF.

About this clone: One end of the junction varies from germline; a read error may be responsible. This chain joins TRBV7-9 and TRBJ1-2; TRBD1 matches at 7 bases. The CDR3 is made up of 14 amino acids. CDR1 and CDR2 (germline): SEHNR, FQNEAQ (reference sequence). The CDR3 loop reads CASTLQGLNYGYTF. The CDR3 DNA reads as TGTGCCAGCACCTTACAGGGGCTTAACTATGGCTACACCTTC.